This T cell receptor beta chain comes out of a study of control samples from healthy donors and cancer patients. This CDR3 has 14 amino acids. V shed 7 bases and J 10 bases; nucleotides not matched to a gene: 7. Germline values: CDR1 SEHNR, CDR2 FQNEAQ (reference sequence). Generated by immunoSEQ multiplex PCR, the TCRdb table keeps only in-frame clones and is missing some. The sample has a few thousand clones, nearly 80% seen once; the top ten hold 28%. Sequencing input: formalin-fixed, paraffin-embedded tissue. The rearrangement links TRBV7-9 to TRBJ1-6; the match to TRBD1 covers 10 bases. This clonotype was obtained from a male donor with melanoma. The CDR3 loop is CASNKTGGGSPLHF. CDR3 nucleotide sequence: TGTGCCAGCAACAAGACAGGGGGCGGGTCACCCCTCCACTTT.